What follows describes a single TCR beta chain. Its antigen is still unknown. The table came from immunoSEQ multiplex PCR; TCRdb's copy has only in-frame clones and leaves some out. The data show 1.5 million to 2.5 million clones, roughly 95% seen once. Cells designated naive CD8 were CD45RO-negative and were positively selected for CCR7, with terminally differentiated effector memory CD45RA+ cells excluded. This sample stems from a study of shared clonotypes between healthy human individuals. Trimming cost V 7 bases and J 0 bases; bases outside gene matches: 6. Per the germline V gene, CDR1 is LNHDA and CDR2 is SQIVND (reference sequence). This CDR3 is built from 16 residues. Study-wide results and caveats: Although depth was large, rarefaction showed that sequencing of the sorted subsets was incomplete.

The sequence was collected from a man aged 18 to 35 in good health. Sequenced material: naive CD8+ T cells sorted from blood. The chain links TRBV19 to TRBJ1-6; 7 nucleotides agree with TRBD1. CDR3 coding DNA: TGTGCCAGTACCTTGGACAGGAGCTCCTATAATTCACCCCTCCACTTT. This sequence encodes CASTLDRSSYNSPLHF.